This T cell receptor (beta chain) was captured by sequencing in a study of shared clonotypes between healthy human individuals. As for the study in general: CD4 naive and CD4 memory each took three plates per donor, while CD8 naive took two and CD8 memory one.

This clone was seen a handful of times. Only in-frame clones appear in the TCRdb table, and some are missing; sequencing was by immunoSEQ multiplex PCR. The table shows some 300,000 clones, with about 73% occurring only once. Germline CDR1 is MDHEN and CDR2 is SYDVKM. Trimming removed 1 base at V and 8 bases at J, with 11 bases between. The CDR3 runs to 13 residues. The chain combines TRBV28 with TRBJ1-2; a possible D gene is TRBD1 (6 bases). The TCR sequence derives from a man aged 30-40 years in good health. The specimen sequenced was memory CD4+ T cells sorted from blood. Documented subset: CD45RA-negative fraction. The CDR3 loop is CASSLSGGYGYTF. The DNA for the CDR3 is TGTGCCAGCAGTTTATCTGGGGGCTACGGCTACACCTTC.